This T cell receptor beta chain appears in the sequencing data of a study of blood T cell repertoires in COVID-19. Overall study context: Sources were T cells, B-cell-depleted T cells, or PBMCs; the material itself was cDNA or gDNA.

Authors' processing steps: Nucleated cell number was recorded as an estimate derived from reference gene primer amplification. Repertoires were generated with immunoSEQ multiplex PCR, while TCRdb's copy carries only in-frame clones and drops some. V and J calls and clone size are those listed in that table; D and trimming were worked out from the DNA. Of some 120,000 clones listed, roughly 80% are singletons. The CDR3 totals 15 residues. Germline CDR1 and CDR2: MNHEY and SMNVEV (reference sequence). J was trimmed by 2 bases and V by 3 bases; bases with no gene match: 4. The chain couples TRBV27 to TRBJ2-7, with 10 positions matching TRBD1. This receptor was taken from a woman between 45 and 65 years old with acute or convalescent COVID-19. The sample comprised peripheral blood. DNA of the CDR3: TGTGCCAGCAGTTTCAGGGACAGGGGAACCTACGAGCAGTACTTC. This gives the protein CASSFRDRGTYEQYF.